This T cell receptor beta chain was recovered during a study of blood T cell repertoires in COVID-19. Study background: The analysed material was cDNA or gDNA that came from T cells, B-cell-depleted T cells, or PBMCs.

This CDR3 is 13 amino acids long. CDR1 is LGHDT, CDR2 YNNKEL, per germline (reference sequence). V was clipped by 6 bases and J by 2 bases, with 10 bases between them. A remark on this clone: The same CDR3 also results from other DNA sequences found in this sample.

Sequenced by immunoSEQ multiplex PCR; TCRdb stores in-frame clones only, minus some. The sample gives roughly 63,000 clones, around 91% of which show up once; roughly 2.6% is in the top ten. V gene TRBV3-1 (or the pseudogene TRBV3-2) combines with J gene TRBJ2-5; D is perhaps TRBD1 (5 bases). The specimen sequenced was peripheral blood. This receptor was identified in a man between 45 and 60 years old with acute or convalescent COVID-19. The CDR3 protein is CASSPDSQETQYF. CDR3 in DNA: TGTGCCAGCAGTCCCGACAGTCAAGAGACCCAGTACTTC.